A single sample is the source of the 17 T cell receptor beta chains below, sequenced in a study of T cell responses to AZD1222 COVID-19 vaccine. The assay was immunoSEQ multiplex PCR, and TCRdb's table has in-frame clones only and misses some. The data contain just over 90,000 clones, more than 80% of them singletons. Sample: peripheral blood, taken 28 days after the second AZD1222 dose. The receptor source for this set is an adult who received the AZD1222 COVID-19 vaccine.

The chain carries TRBV7-9 and TRBJ1-4; D uncertain. V was cut by 5 bases and J by 0 bases, with 7 bases left in between. The CDR3 is 14 amino acids. Germline V gene lookup returns CDR1 SEHNR and CDR2 FQNEAQ (reference sequence). The CDR3 protein is CASSQRTTNEKLFF. CDR3 DNA: TGTGCCAGCAGCCAGCGGACAACTAATGAAAAACTGTTTTTT.

The chain is built from TRBV10-3 and TRBJ1-1; D might be TRBD1 (6 bases). The CDR3 is 14 amino acids. In germline, CDR1 is ENHRY, CDR2 SYGVKD. Trimming shortened V by 3 bases and J by 11 bases, and 19 bases separated the two germline ends. The CDR3 loop is CAISDRRGPEYAFF. The CDR3 nucleotides read TGTGCCATCAGTGACCGGCGGGGGCCCGAGTATGCTTTCTTT.

The chain combines TRBV3-1 (or the pseudogene TRBV3-2) with TRBJ2-7, with 11 positions matching TRBD1. There are 14 residues in the CDR3. V was pared by 2 bases and J by 6 bases, with 3 bases of the junction left unmatched. The germline V gene has CDR1 LGHDT and CDR2 YNNKEL (reference sequence). CDR3 coding DNA: TGTGCCAGCAGCCAATCCGGGACAGGGGGCGAGCAGTACTTC. This translates into CASSQSGTGGEQYF.

This clone was observed a single time. V is TRBV4-2 and J is TRBJ1-1, with no clear D. Germline CDR1 and CDR2: LGHNA and YNFKEQ. Trimming removed 0 bases from V and 4 bases from J, with 6 bases in between. The CDR3 length is 13 residues. The DNA of the CDR3 is TGTGCCAGCAGCCAAGAACCCCTCACTGAAGCTTTCTTT. Translation gives CASSQEPLTEAFF.

The chain carries TRBV19 and TRBJ1-1; 10 nucleotides match TRBD1. Germline V gene data show CDR1 as LNHDA and CDR2 as SQIVND (reference sequence). J gave up 3 bases and V 7 bases, and 5 bases lay outside the gene matches. CDR3 length: 14 residues. CDR3 sequence (DNA): TGTGCCAGTACCCGGACAGGGGGGGACACTGAAGCTTTCTTT. The encoded protein is CASTRTGGDTEAFF.

This clone was counted a single time. The CDR3 spells CASSLQGVGNTIYF. In nucleotides, the CDR3 is TGCGCCAGCAGCTTGCAGGGGGTTGGAAACACCATATATTTT. The rearrangement uses TRBV5-1 and TRBJ1-3, with 7 nucleotides matching TRBD1. The junction had 1 base not matched to a gene; V was cut back by 1 base and J by 3 bases. Germline V gives CDR1 SGHRS, CDR2 YFSETQ. CDR3 size: 14 residues.

CDR3 sequence reads: CASGLDARGSGNTIYF. As DNA, the CDR3 is TGTGCTAGTGGTTTGGATGCCAGGGGAAGTGGAAACACCATATATTTT. The genes are TRBV12-5 and TRBJ1-3; perhaps TRBD1 as D (6 bases). Germline-derived CDR1 and CDR2 are LGHNT and FRNRAP. This CDR3 region has 16 residues. V dropped 1 base and J dropped 3 bases, with 13 bases sitting between them.

The V and J genes are TRBV18 and TRBJ1-6; 9 bases are a match to TRBD1. The CDR3 is 16 amino acids. V shed 0 bases, J shed 9 bases, and the junction held 6 bases outside the gene matches. Germline CDR1 reads KGHSH; CDR2 reads LQKENI. The CDR3 sequence: CASSPPLDRGGSPLHF. CDR3 sequence (DNA): TGTGCCAGCTCACCACCGCTGGACAGGGGTGGTTCACCCCTCCACTTT.

This clone has just one count. The rearrangement joins TRBV3-1 (or the pseudogene TRBV3-2) to TRBJ2-3; D possibly matches TRBD1 or TRBD2 (6 bases each). CDR1 LGHDT and CDR2 YNNKEL come from the germline V gene (reference sequence). V gave up 9 bases and J gave up 3 bases, with 13 bases separating them. The CDR3 has 13 amino acids. CDR3 nucleotides: TGTGCCAGTCGGAGGGGGAATACAGATACGCAGTATTTT. As protein: CASRRGNTDTQYF.

The V gene is TRBV19, the J gene TRBJ1-5; no reliable D call. Germline loops: CDR1 LNHDA, CDR2 SQIVND (reference sequence). This CDR3 has 16 amino acids. Trimming took 1 base from V and 1 from J, leaving 11 bases between them. The CDR3 spells CASSIGWGMSNQPQHF. CDR3 coding DNA: TGTGCCAGTAGTATAGGATGGGGTATGAGCAATCAGCCCCAGCATTTT. The full variable domain, completed using reference TRBV19 and TRBJ1-5, is DGGITQSPKYLFRKEGQNVTLSCEQNLNHDAMYWYRQDPGQGLRLIYYSQIVNDFQKGDIAEGYSVSREKKESFPLTVTSAQKNPTAFYLCASSIGWGMSNQPQHFGDGTRLSIL.

The gene calls are TRBV20-1 and TRBJ2-5; D not resolved. Germline V gene sequence: CDR1 DFQATT, CDR2 SNEGSKA (reference sequence). CDR3 length: 11 amino acids. The V gene lost 6 bases and the J gene lost 1 base, with 6 bases spanning the gap. Here the CDR3 DNA reads TGCAGTGCACAGCCCCAAGAGACCCAGTACTTC. Residues: CSAQPQETQYF.

The genes are TRBV3-1 (or the pseudogene TRBV3-2) and TRBJ1-6; 11 nucleotides align to TRBD1. Per the germline V gene, CDR1 is LGHDT and CDR2 is YNNKEL (reference sequence). The trim removed 1 base at V and 9 bases at J, leaving 5 bases unmatched. The CDR3 runs 16 residues. The CDR3 nucleotides are TGTGCCAGCAGCCAAGGGACAGGGGGCTGGAGTTCACCCCTCCACTTT. This sequence encodes CASSQGTGGWSSPLHF.

The chain carries TRBV6-5 and TRBJ2-3, with D perhaps matching TRBD2 (5 bases). In germline, CDR1 is MNHEY, CDR2 SVGAGI. The CDR3 spans 14 residues. Trimming pared 5 bases from V and 5 bases from J, leaving 14 bases between. CDR3 protein: CASSRTRVLDTQYF. The CDR3 nucleotides read TGTGCCAGCAGTCGAACTAGGGTTTTAGATACGCAGTATTTT.

A single count supports this clone. CDR3 protein: CASSTRDGNYEQYF. As DNA, the CDR3 is TGTGCCAGCAGTACCCGGGACGGAAACTACGAGCAGTACTTC. V usage is TRBV6-5 and J usage is TRBJ2-7; D is perhaps TRBD1 or TRBD2 (5 bases each). Germline V gene sequence: CDR1 MNHEY, CDR2 SVGAGI. This CDR3 is built from 14 residues. Trimming stripped 5 bases from V and 3 bases from J, with 14 bases between.

This rearrangement joins TRBV13 to TRBJ2-1, with D uncertain. This CDR3 contains 13 residues. The V end was cut by 3 bases, the J end by 5 bases, with 8 bases between. CDR1 is PRHDT, CDR2 FYEKMQ, per germline (reference sequence). The CDR3 spells CASSFTLDNEQFF. The CDR3 bases are TGTGCCAGCAGCTTTACCCTGGACAATGAGCAGTTCTTC.

This chain joins TRBV2 and TRBJ2-2; 11 bases line up with TRBD1. This CDR3 is 15 amino acids long. Germline CDR1 SNHLY, CDR2 FYNNEI. V was pared by 5 bases and J by 5 bases, with 4 bases of the junction left unmatched. This chain's CDR3 is CASSSDRGQTGELFF. CDR3 coding DNA: TGTGCCAGCAGTTCGGACAGGGGGCAGACCGGGGAGCTGTTTTTT.

The chain combines TRBV5-1 with TRBJ2-6; D gene unclear. CDR1 is SGHRS and CDR2 is YFSETQ in the germline V gene. The CDR3 has 14 amino acids. Trimming shortened V by 0 bases and J by 1 base, and 2 bases separated the two germline ends. The CDR3 DNA sequence: TGCGCCAGCAGCTTGGGATCTGGGGCCAACGTCCTGACTTTC. Translation: CASSLGSGANVLTF.